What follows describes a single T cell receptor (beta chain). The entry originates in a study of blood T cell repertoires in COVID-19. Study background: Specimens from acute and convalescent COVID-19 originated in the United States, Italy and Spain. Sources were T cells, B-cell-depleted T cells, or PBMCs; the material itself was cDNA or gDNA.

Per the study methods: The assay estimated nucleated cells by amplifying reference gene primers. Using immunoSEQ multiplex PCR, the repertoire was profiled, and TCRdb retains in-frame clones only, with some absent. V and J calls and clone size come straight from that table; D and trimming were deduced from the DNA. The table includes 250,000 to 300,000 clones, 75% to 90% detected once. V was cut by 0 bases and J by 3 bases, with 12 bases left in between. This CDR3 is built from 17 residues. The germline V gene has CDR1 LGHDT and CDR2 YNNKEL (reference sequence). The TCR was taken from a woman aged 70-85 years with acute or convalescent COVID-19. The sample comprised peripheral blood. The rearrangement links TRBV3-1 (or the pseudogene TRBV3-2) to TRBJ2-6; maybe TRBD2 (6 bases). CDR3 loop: CASSQEGGIGGANVLTF. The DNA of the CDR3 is TGTGCCAGCAGCCAAGAGGGGGGAATTGGTGGGGCCAACGTCCTGACTTTC.